These 21 T cell receptor beta chains were sequenced from one sample in a study of T cell responses to AZD1222 COVID-19 vaccine (dated by TCRdb to about 2021). The time point label of this sample denotes: about 28 days (+/-7) after the second vaccine dose. This specimen's treatment or condition label, interpreted: meningococcal conjugate vaccine given as trial control. Library preparation employed the immunoSEQ multiplex PCR assay. In its TCRdb copy, this immuneACCESS table keeps in-frame sequences only and misses some clones. Where compared with another copy, unresolved V genes explain less than half of these, and the others have no known cause. The sample table shows about 180,000 clones, and 90% to 95% are seen once. The ten biggest clones cover around 0.96% of the sample. The material was peripheral blood, obtained 28 days after the second dose of the MenACWY control vaccine. The receptor source for this set is an adult who received the MenACWY meningococcal vaccine as a control.

As to this clone: The junction departs from germline at one end; a sequencing error may be responsible. The CDR3 here is CASSDRIEAF. Written as DNA, the CDR3 is TGTGCCAGCAGTGATCGCATTGAGGCGTTT. This chain links TRBV6-1 with TRBJ1-6; D is unclear. Germline loops: CDR1 MNHNS, CDR2 SASEGT. The CDR3 contains 10 residues.

The chain recombines TRBV19 with TRBJ1-1; D is ambiguous. The V gene lost 5 bases and the J gene lost 8 bases, with 18 bases spanning the gap. Germline lookup yields CDR1 LNHDA and CDR2 SQIVND (reference sequence). This CDR3 spans 14 amino acids. The CDR3 loop reads CASSATSSIREAFF. As DNA, the CDR3 is TGTGCCAGTAGTGCCACTAGTTCGATCAGGGAAGCTTTCTTT.

This clone appeared a single time. The chain recombines TRBV19 with TRBJ1-1; no firm D call. The germline gives CDR1 LNHDA, CDR2 SQIVND (reference sequence). With 4 bases removed from V and 9 bases from J, the gap between germline ends came to 12 bases. This CDR3 has 12 residues. This chain's CDR3 is CASSTRAPKAFF. The DNA of the CDR3 is TGTGCCAGTAGTACACGGGCACCTAAAGCTTTCTTT.

The chain recombines TRBV30 with TRBJ1-5, with TRBD1 identical over 7 bases. Germline loops: CDR1 GTSNPN, CDR2 SVGIG (reference sequence). The CDR3 covers 14 residues. Trimming at V came to 1 base and at J to 3 bases, leaving 3 bases not matched to a gene. CDR3 region: CAWSAGTVNQPQHF. The CDR3 DNA sequence: TGTGCCTGGAGTGCCGGGACAGTCAATCAGCCCCAGCATTTT.

The chain links TRBV5-1 to TRBJ1-2, with D maybe TRBD1 (6 bases). Germline loops: CDR1 SGHRS, CDR2 YFSETQ. The V end was cut by 4 bases, the J end by 5 bases, with 15 bases between. The CDR3 has 14 residues. CDR3 residues: CASSEWKGGYGYTF. The CDR3 DNA is TGCGCCAGCAGCGAATGGAAGGGGGGGTATGGCTACACCTTC.

This chain links TRBV6-2 or TRBV6-3 with TRBJ1-5, with 7 bases matching TRBD1. J was trimmed by 6 bases and V by 0 bases; bases with no gene match: 5. Per the germline V gene, CDR1 is MNHEY and CDR2 is SVGEGT. This CDR3 region has 15 residues. CDR3 in amino acids: CASSYSRQGGQPQHF. CDR3 DNA sequence: TGTGCCAGCAGTTACTCCCGACAGGGAGGTCAGCCCCAGCATTTT.

The V gene is TRBV19, the J gene TRBJ2-2; D may be TRBD1 or TRBD2 (5 bases each). CDR3 size: 14 residues. Germline CDR1 is LNHDA and CDR2 is SQIVND (reference sequence). V was cut by 10 bases and J by 2 bases, with 14 bases left in between. The CDR3 sequence: CATRDRTNTGELFF. DNA for the CDR3: TGTGCCACCCGGGACCGAACAAACACCGGGGAGCTGTTTTTT.

CDR3 DNA sequence: TGCGCCAGCAGCTTCTCGGGAGGCGAAAAACTGTTTTTT. This translates into CASSFSGGEKLFF. The rearrangement joins TRBV5-1 to TRBJ1-4; D call uncertain. The CDR3 is 13 amino acids. Trimming stripped 2 bases from V and 8 bases from J, with 10 bases between. Germline CDR1 is SGHRS and CDR2 is YFSETQ.

The genes are TRBV2 and TRBJ2-7; TRBD1 aligns across 7 bases. V was pared by 6 bases and J by 0 bases, with 8 bases of the junction left unmatched. CDR1 SNHLY and CDR2 FYNNEI come from the germline V gene. The CDR3 extends over 15 amino acids. The CDR3 loop reads CASRRQTGSSYEQYF. CDR3 bases: TGTGCCAGCAGACGACAGACAGGGAGCTCCTACGAGCAGTACTTC.

The chain is built from TRBV7-2 and TRBJ2-4; possible D gene TRBD2, 7 bases. Germline values: CDR1 SGHTA, CDR2 FQGNSA. V dropped 1 base and J dropped 7 bases, with 17 bases sitting between them. The CDR3 has 16 residues. The chain's CDR3 is CASSLVGGEGGNIQYF. In nucleotides, the CDR3 is TGTGCCAGCAGCTTAGTCGGGGGAGAGGGGGGGAACATTCAGTACTTC.

The chain links TRBV6-5 to TRBJ1-1; D is perhaps TRBD1 (5 bases). V was pared by 6 bases and J by 1 base, with 9 bases between. CDR1 and CDR2 from the germline V gene are MNHEY and SVGAGI. CDR3 length: 13 amino acids. CDR3 sequence (DNA): TGTGCCAGCAGGGCCAGGGAGAACACTGAAGCTTTCTTT. Protein product: CASRARENTEAFF.

The chain employs TRBV30 and TRBJ1-4, with D unclear. CDR1 and CDR2 (germline): GTSNPN, SVGIG (reference sequence). V lost 2 bases to trimming and J lost 5 bases, with 9 bases between them. The CDR3 loop spans 13 amino acids. CDR3 amino acids: CAWSFGWNEKLFF. DNA of the CDR3: TGTGCCTGGAGTTTCGGTTGGAATGAAAAACTGTTTTTT.

The chain recombines TRBV29-1 with TRBJ1-2; D is perhaps TRBD1 (6 bases). Trimming shortened V by 7 bases and J by 8 bases, and 20 bases separated the two germline ends. Germline CDR1 is SQVTM and CDR2 is ANQGSEA. The CDR3 sequence is 13 residues long. The CDR3 sequence: CSGGAPGVRGYTF. The CDR3 nucleotides read TGCAGCGGGGGGGCCCCAGGGGTTAGAGGCTACACCTTC. The full variable domain, rest sourced from reference TRBV29-1 and TRBJ1-2, is SAVISQKPSRDICQRGTSLTIQCQVDSQVTMMFWYRQQPGQSLTLIATANQGSEATYESGFVIDKFPISRPNLTFSTLTVSNMSPEDSSIYLCSGGAPGVRGYTFGSGTRLTVV.

The chain carries TRBV29-1 and TRBJ2-1; 10 positions match TRBD2. CDR3 size: 13 residues. Germline V lookup: CDR1 SQVTM, CDR2 ANQGSEA. Losses at the gene ends were 8 bases for V and 7 bases for J; bases not matched to a gene: 8. The CDR3 coding sequence is TGCAGCTTGGGAGCGGGGGGGAGTAATGAGCAGTTCTTC. Encoded protein: CSLGAGGSNEQFF.

The chain has TRBV11-2 and TRBJ1-2; no definite D call. The CDR3 runs to 15 residues. Deletions cut 5 bases from V and 2 bases from J, with 15 bases between. Germline V gene lookup returns CDR1 SGHAT and CDR2 FQNNGV. DNA of the CDR3: TGTGCCAGCAGCCCATCCCCCGGGGTGAACTATGGCTACACCTTC. Its translation: CASSPSPGVNYGYTF.

The sample holds one count of this clone. This chain uses TRBV6-5 with TRBJ1-5; 8 bases agree with TRBD1. The CDR3 runs to 15 residues. The V gene end was trimmed by 7 bases and the J gene end by 0 bases; junction bases not matched to a gene: 5. Per the germline V gene, CDR1 is MNHEY and CDR2 is SVGAGI. The CDR3 DNA is TGTGCCAGCACCCAGGGGGCATATAGCAATCAGCCCCAGCATTTT. Protein sequence: CASTQGAYSNQPQHF.

This chain connects TRBV21-1 to TRBJ1-5. TRBV21-1 is shown as a pseudogene. The CDR3 is made up of 14 amino acids. The CDR3 region has the DNA TGTGCCAGCAGCAAAGGACTTAGCAATCAGCCCCAGCATTTT. It specifies CASSKGLSNQPQHF.

In DNA, the CDR3 is TGTGCCTCCGGGACATCCCGCTATGGCTACACCTTC. It encodes CASGTSRYGYTF. V is TRBV2 and J is TRBJ1-2; TRBD1 is a possible D gene (6 bases). V lost 11 bases and J lost 4, with 14 bases in between. Germline lookup yields CDR1 SNHLY and CDR2 FYNNEI. The length of the CDR3 is 12 residues.

This rearrangement joins TRBV2 to TRBJ1-5, with 8 bases matching TRBD1. Trimming cost V 5 bases and J 5 bases; bases outside gene matches: 5. Per the germline V gene, CDR1 is SNHLY and CDR2 is FYNNEI. The CDR3 has 14 amino acids. The DNA for the CDR3 is TGTGCCAGCAGTTTGACAGGGGCGGATCAGCCCCAGCATTTT. Its translation is CASSLTGADQPQHF.

J is TRBJ2-7 and V is TRBV5-6, with 7 bases that match TRBD2. Per germline, CDR1 SGHDT and CDR2 YYEEEE. The CDR3 is 14 amino acids. J lost 2 bases, V lost 5 bases, and 7 bases had no gene match. CDR3 sequence reads: CASRLGAGAYEQYF. CDR3 nucleotides: TGTGCCAGCAGGTTAGGGGCGGGAGCCTACGAGCAGTACTTC.

The chain recombines TRBV27 with TRBJ1-5; 8 bases are a match to TRBD1. V was clipped by 5 bases and J by 5 bases; unmatched bases: 14. The CDR3 sequence is 17 residues long. Germline V gene data show CDR1 as MNHEY and CDR2 as SMNVEV (reference sequence). The CDR3, as DNA: TGTGCCAGCAGTAGCGGCCCCCCCAGGGGGCTCGATCAGCCCCAGCATTTT. Translation gives CASSSGPPRGLDQPQHF.